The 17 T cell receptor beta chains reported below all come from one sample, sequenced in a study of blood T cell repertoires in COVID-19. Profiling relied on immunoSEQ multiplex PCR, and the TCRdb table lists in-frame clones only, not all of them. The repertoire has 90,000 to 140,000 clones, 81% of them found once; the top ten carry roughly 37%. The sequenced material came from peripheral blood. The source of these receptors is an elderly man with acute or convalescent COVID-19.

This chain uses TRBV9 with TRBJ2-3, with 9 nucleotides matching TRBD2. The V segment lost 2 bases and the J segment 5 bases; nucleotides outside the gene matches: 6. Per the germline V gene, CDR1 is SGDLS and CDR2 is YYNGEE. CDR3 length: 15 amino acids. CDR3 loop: CASSVGGRALDTQYF. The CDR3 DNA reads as TGTGCCAGCAGCGTTGGCGGGAGGGCCCTAGATACGCAGTATTTT.

CDR3 loop: CASSARVGNQPQHF. The CDR3, as DNA: TGTGCCAGCAGTGCCAGGGTCGGCAATCAGCCCCAGCATTTT. This chain connects TRBV2 to TRBJ1-5; possibly TRBD1 for D (5 bases). Germline CDR1 SNHLY, CDR2 FYNNEI. Trimming cost V 4 bases and J 2 bases, with 9 bases left between them. The CDR3 totals 14 residues.

The CDR3 DNA follows: TGTGCCAGCAGCTTAGGTCGGACAGGGGTGGGTGAAAAACTGTTTTTT. Its protein is CASSLGRTGVGEKLFF. The chain carries TRBV7-9 and TRBJ1-4, with 9 nucleotides matching TRBD1. Germline CDR1 SEHNR, CDR2 FQNEAQ (reference sequence). The CDR3 has 16 amino acids. Trimming at V came to 1 base and at J to 7 bases, leaving 7 bases not matched to a gene.

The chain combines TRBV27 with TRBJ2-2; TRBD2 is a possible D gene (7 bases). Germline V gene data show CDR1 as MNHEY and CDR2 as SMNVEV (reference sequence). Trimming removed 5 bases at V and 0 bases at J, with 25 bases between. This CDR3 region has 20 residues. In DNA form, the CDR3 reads TGTGCCAGCAGTCCCCGTTTTATGGGGCGCGGGGGCACGAACACCGGGGAGCTGTTTTTT. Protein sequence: CASSPRFMGRGGTNTGELFF.

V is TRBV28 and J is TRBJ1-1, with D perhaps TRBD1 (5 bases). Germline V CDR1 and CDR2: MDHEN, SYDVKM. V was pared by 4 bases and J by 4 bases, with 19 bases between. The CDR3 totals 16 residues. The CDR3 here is CASSSAGGGRVTEAFF. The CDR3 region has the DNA TGTGCCAGCAGTTCCGCAGGCGGGGGAAGAGTCACTGAAGCTTTCTTT.

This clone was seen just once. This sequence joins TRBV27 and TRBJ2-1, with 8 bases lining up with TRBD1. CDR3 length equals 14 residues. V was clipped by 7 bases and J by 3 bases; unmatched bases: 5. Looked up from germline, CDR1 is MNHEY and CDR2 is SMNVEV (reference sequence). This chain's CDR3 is CASKHRGIYNEQFF. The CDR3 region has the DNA TGTGCCAGCAAACACAGGGGGATCTACAATGAGCAGTTCTTC.

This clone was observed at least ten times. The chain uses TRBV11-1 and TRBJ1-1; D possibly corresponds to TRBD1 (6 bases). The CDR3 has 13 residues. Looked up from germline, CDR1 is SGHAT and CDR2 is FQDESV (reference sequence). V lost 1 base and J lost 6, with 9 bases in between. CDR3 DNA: TGTGCCAGCAGCTTAGGGACAGTGGCTGAAGCTTTCTTT. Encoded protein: CASSLGTVAEAFF. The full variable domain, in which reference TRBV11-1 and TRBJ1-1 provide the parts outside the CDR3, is EAEVAQSPRYKITEKSQAVAFWCDPISGHATLYWYRQILGQGPELLVQFQDESVVDDSQLPKDRFSAERLKGVDSTLKIQPAELGDSAMYLCASSLGTVAEAFFGQGTRLTVV.

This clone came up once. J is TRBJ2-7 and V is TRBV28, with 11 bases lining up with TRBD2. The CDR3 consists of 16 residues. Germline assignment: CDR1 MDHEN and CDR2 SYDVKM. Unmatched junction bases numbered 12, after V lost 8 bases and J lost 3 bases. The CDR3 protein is CASGGQTSGKGYEQYF. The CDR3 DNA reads TGTGCCAGCGGCGGACAGACTAGCGGGAAAGGCTACGAGCAGTACTTC.

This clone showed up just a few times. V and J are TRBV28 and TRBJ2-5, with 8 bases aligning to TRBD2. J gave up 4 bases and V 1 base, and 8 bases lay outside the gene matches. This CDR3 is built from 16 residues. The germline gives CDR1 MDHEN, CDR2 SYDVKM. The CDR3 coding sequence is TGTGCCAGCAGTTTATTGGCTAGCGGGCCTAGAGAGACCCAGTACTTC. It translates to CASSLLASGPRETQYF.

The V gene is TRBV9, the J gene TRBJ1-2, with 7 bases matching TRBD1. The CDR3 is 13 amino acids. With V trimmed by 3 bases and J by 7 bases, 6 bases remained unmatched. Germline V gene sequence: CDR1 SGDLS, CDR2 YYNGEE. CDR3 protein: CASSATGWSGYTF. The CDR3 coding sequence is TGTGCCAGCAGCGCGACAGGGTGGTCTGGCTACACCTTC.

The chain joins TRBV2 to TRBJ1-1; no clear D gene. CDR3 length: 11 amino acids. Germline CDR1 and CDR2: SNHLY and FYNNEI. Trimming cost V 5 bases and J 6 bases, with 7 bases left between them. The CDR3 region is CASSYGPEAFF. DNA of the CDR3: TGTGCCAGCAGTTATGGCCCTGAAGCTTTCTTT.

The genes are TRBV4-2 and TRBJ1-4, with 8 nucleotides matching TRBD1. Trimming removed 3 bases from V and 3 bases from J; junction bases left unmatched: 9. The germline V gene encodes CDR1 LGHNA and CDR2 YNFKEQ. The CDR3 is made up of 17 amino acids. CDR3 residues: CASSQHKWDRPNEKLFF. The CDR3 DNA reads TGTGCCAGCAGCCAGCATAAATGGGACAGGCCTAATGAAAAACTGTTTTTT.

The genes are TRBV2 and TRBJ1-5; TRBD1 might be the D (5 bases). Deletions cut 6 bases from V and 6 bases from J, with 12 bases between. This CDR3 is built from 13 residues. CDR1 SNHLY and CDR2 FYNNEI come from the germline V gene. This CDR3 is CASSRQISQPQHF. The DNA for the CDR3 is TGTGCCAGCAGCCGACAGATCTCTCAGCCCCAGCATTTT.

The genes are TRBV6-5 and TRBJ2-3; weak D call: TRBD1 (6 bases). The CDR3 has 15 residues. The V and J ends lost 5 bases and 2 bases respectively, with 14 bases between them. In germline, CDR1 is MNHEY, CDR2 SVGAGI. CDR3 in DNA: TGTGCCAGCAGTCAAAAACAGGGCTACACAGATACGCAGTATTTT. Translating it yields CASSQKQGYTDTQYF.

The DNA for the CDR3 is TGTGCCAGCAGTTCCTGGACAGCCTTTGCCTACGAGCAGTACTTC. Translated: CASSSWTAFAYEQYF. J is TRBJ2-7 and V is TRBV6-5, with a possible D match to TRBD1 (6 bases). This CDR3 spans 15 amino acids. Trimming took 4 bases from V and 2 from J, leaving 15 bases between them. Germline assignment: CDR1 MNHEY and CDR2 SVGAGI.

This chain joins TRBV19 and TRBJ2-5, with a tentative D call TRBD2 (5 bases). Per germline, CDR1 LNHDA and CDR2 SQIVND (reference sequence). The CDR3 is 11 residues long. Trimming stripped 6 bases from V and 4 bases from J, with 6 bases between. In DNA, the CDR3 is TGTGCCAGTAGAGGAGGAGAGACCCAGTACTTC. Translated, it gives CASRGGETQYF.

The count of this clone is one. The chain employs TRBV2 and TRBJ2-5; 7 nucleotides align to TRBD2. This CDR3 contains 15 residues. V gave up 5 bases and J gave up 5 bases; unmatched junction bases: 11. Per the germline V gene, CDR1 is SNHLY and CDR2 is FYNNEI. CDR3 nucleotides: TGTGCCAGCAGTCCTAGACTAGCCGGGGGGGAGACCCAGTACTTC. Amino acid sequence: CASSPRLAGGETQYF.